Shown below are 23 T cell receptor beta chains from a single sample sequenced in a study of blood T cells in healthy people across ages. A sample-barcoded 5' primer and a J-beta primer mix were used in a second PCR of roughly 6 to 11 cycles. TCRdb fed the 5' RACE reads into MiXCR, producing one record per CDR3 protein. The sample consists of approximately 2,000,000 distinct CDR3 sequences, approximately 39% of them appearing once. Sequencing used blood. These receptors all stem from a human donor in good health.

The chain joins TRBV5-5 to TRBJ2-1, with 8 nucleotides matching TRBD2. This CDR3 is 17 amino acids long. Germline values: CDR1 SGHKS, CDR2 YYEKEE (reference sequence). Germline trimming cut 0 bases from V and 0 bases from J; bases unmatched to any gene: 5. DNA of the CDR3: TGTGCCAGCAGCTTGGGCGAACTAGCGGACTCCTACAATGAGCAGTTCTTC. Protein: CASSLGELADSYNEQFF.

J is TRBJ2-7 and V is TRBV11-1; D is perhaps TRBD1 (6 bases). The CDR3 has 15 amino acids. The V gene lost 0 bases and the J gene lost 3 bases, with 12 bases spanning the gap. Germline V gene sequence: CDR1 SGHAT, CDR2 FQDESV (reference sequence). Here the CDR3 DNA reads TGTGCCAGCAGCTTAGCGTTAGGACAGAACTACGAGCAGTACTTC. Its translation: CASSLALGQNYEQYF.

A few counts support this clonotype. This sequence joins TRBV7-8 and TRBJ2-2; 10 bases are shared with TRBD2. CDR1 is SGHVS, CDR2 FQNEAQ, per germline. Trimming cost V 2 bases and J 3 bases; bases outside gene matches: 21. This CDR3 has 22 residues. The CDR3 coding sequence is TGTGCCAGCAGCTTAACCTCCCCCTCTTACAGCGGGGGGGCTCTGGACACCGGGGAGCTGTTTTTT. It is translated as CASSLTSPSYSGGALDTGELFF.

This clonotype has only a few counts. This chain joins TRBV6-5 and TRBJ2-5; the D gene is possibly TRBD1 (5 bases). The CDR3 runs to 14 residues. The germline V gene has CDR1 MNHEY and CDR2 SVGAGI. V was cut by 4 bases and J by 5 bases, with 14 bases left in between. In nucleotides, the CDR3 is TGTGCCAGCAGTTTTGGACAAAATTCGGAGACCCAGTACTTC. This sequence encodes CASSFGQNSETQYF.

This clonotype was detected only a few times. The CDR3 region is CATGDSSYNSPLHF. CDR3 sequence (DNA): TGTGCCACAGGGGACAGCTCCTATAATTCACCCCTCCACTTT. J is TRBJ1-6 and V is TRBV10-3, with 7 bases fitting TRBD1. Looked up from germline, CDR1 is ENHRY and CDR2 is SYGVKD. V trimming: 10 bases; J trimming: 0 bases; junction bases outside the gene matches: 3. This CDR3 contains 14 residues.

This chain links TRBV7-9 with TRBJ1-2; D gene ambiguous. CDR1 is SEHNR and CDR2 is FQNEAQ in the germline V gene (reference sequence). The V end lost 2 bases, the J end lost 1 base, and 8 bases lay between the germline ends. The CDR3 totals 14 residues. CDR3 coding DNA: TGTGCCAGCAGCTTATGGGAAGTTAACTATGGCTACACCTTC. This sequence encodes CASSLWEVNYGYTF.

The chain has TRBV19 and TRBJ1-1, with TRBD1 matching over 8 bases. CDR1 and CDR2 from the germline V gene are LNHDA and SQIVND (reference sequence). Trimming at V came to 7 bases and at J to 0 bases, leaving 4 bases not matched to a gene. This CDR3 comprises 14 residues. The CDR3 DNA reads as TGTGCCAGTATGAGGACAGGGATGAACACTGAAGCTTTCTTT. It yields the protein CASMRTGMNTEAFF.

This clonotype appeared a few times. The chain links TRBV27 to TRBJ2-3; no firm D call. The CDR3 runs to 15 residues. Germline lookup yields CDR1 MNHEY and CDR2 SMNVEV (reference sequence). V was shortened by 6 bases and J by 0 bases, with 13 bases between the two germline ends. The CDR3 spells CASSHADTSTDTQYF. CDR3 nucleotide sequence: TGTGCCAGCAGCCACGCCGACACGAGCACAGATACGCAGTATTTT.

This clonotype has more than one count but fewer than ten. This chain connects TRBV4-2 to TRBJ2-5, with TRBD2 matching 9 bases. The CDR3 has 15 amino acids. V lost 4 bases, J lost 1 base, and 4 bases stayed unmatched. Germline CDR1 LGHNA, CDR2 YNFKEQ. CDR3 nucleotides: TGTGCCAGCAGCCGGGTTAGCGGGGGCCAAGAGACCCAGTACTTC. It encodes CASSRVSGGQETQYF.

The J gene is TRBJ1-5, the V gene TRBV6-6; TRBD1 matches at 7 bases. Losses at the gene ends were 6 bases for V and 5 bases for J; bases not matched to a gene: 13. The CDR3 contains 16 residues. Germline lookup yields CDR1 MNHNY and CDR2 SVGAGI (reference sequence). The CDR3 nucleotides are TGTGCCAGCAGGCCCAGGGGGGGGGTAGGACATCAGCCCCAGCATTTT. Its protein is CASRPRGGVGHQPQHF.

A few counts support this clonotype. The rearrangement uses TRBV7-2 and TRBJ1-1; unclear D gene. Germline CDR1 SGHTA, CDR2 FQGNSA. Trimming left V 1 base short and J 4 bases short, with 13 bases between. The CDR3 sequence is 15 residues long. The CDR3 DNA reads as TGTGCCAGCAGCTTAGGCTACACGGGGAGCACTGAAGCTTTCTTT. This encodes CASSLGYTGSTEAFF.

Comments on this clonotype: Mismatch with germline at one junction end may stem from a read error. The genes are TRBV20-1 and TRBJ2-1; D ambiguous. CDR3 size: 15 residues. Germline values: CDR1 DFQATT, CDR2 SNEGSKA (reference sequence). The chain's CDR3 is CSARILGPINNERFF. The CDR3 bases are TGCAGTGCTAGAATTCTGGGCCCGATTAACAATGAGCGGTTCTTC.

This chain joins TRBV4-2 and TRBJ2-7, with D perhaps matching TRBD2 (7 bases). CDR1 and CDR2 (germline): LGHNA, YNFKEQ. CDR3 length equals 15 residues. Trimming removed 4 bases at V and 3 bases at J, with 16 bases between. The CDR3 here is CASSPERGGLYEQYF. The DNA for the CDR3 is TGTGCCAGCAGCCCAGAGAGGGGGGGCCTCTACGAGCAGTACTTC.

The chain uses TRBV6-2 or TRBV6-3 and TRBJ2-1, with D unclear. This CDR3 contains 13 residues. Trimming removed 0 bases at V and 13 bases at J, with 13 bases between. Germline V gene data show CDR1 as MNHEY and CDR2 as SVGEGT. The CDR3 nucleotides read TGTGCCAGCAGTTACTCGACGCAGACCGAACAGTTCTTC. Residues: CASSYSTQTEQFF.

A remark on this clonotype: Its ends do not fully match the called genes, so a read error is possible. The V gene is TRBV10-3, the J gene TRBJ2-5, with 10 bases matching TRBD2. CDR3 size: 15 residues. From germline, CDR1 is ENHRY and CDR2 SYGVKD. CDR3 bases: TGTGCCGTCAGTTACCAGACTAGCGGGCAAGAGACCCAGTACTTC. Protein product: CAVSYQTSGQETQYF.

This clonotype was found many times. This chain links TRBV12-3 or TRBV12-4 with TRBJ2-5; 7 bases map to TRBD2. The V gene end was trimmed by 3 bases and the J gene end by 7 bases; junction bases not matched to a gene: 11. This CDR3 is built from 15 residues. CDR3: CASSLYQGGSGTQYF. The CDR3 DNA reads TGTGCCAGCAGTTTGTACCAGGGAGGGTCGGGGACCCAGTACTTC.

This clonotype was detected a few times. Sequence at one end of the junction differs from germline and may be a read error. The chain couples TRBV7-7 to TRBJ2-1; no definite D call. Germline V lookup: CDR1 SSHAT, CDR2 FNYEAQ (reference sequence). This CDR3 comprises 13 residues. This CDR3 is CASSLGYGNEQFF. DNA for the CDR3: TGTGCCAGCAGTTTAGGTTATGGAAATGAGCAGTTCTTC.

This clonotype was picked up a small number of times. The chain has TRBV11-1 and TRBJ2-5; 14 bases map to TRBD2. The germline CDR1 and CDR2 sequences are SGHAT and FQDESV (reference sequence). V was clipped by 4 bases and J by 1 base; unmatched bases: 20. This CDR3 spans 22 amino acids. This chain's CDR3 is CASSSPTAPGLAGAELQETQYF. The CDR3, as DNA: TGTGCCAGCAGCTCACCGACGGCTCCGGGACTAGCGGGGGCGGAACTCCAAGAGACCCAGTACTTC.

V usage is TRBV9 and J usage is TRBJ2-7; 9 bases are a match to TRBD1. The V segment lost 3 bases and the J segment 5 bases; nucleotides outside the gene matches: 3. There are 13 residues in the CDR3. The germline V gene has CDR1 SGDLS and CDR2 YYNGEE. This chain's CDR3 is CASSATGGHEQYF. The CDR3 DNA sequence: TGTGCCAGCAGCGCCACAGGGGGCCACGAGCAGTACTTC.

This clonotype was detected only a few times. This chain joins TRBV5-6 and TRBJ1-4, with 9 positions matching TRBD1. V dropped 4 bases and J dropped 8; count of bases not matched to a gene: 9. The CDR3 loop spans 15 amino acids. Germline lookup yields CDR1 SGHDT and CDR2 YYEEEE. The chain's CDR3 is CASSAEGQGLEKLFF. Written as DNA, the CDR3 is TGTGCCAGCAGCGCGGAGGGACAGGGACTAGAAAAACTGTTTTTT.

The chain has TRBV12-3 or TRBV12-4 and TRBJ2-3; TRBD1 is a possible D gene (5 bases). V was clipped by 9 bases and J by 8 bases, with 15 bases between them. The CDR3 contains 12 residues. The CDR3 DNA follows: TGTGCCAGTAGTGAGGACAATGGTACGCAGTATTTT. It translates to CASSEDNGTQYF.

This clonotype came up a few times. In DNA form, the CDR3 reads TGCAGTGCTAGAGATGGGGTGGGTGGCTACACCTTC. Translation: CSARDGVGGYTF. The genes are TRBV20-1 and TRBJ1-2; D uncertain. Between the trimmed V and J ends, which lost 0 bases and 7 bases, there was a span of 9 bases. The CDR3 is 12 residues long. Germline CDR1 is DFQATT and CDR2 is SNEGSKA (reference sequence).

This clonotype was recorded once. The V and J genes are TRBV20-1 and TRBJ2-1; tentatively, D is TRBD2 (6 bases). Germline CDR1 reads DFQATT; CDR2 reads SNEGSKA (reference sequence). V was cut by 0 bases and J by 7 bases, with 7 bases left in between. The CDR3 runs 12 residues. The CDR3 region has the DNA TGCAGTGCTAGAGAACGGGAGAATGAGCAGTTCTTC. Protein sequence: CSARERENEQFF.